This T cell receptor (beta chain) was sequenced during a study of T cell clonotyping in hematopoietic cell transplantation. Overall study results and limits: After transplant, recipient diversity fell while pathologically expanded clonotypes grew through day 180. At the given depth, recipient repertoires were over 97% de novo clonotypes. Cells were unsorted, so CD4 and CD8 contributions were not separated.

This table comes from immunoSEQ multiplex PCR, and its TCRdb copy is limited to in-frame clones, with some not included. The top ten hold 3.5% to 4% of the sample, which has 850 to 1,300 clones, about 92% seen once. Recipients were bled about 28 days pretransplant and at posttransplant days 30, 100, 180. A note on this clone: Its cognate antigen is unknown.

CDR3 length: 14 amino acids. Germline CDR1 reads MDHEN; CDR2 reads SYDVKM. V gave up 5 bases and J gave up 6 bases; unmatched junction bases: 8. The sequence was obtained from a male patient aged 45 to 59 who had an allogeneic stem cell transplant from a related donor, so T cells may come from the graft donor. Some clones in this sample may be carry-over from other donors' samples. The specimen comprised PBMCs, sampled 180 days after allogeneic stem cell transplant. This chain connects TRBV28 to TRBJ2-3; 7 nucleotides align to TRBD2. Here the CDR3 DNA reads TGTGCCAGCAGTCCTGGGGGGGTGGCGGATACGCAGTATTTT. This gives the protein CASSPGGVADTQYF.